Listed here are 32 T cell receptor beta chains from one sample, sequenced in a study of cytomegalovirus exposure and HLA in healthy donors (dated by TCRdb to the late 2010s). The library came from the immunoSEQ multiplex PCR assay. For the multiplex PCR, a mixture combining 60 forward primers for TCR Vbeta segments and 13 reverse primers for TCR Jbeta segments was used. Held by TCRdb, this immuneACCESS table contains in-frame sequences only and omits some clones. Under half of the omission traces to an unresolved V gene where checked; the cause of the rest is unknown. Present in this sample are over 45,000 clones, 70% to 80% of which were seen just once. The ten top clones hold less than 1.5% of the sample. Material for sequencing was PBMCs. Receptors originate from a female donor in good health and CMV-seronegative.

The CDR3 reads CASSVDPKRPYGYTF. As DNA, the CDR3 is TGTGCCAGCAGCGTAGATCCCAAGCGCCCCTATGGCTACACCTTC. This sequence joins TRBV9 and TRBJ1-2; D call uncertain. Trimming removed 0 bases from V and 4 bases from J, with 13 bases in between. CDR1 SGDLS and CDR2 YYNGEE come from the germline V gene. The CDR3 consists of 15 residues.

The chain has TRBV6-5 and TRBJ2-5; 7 bases are shared with TRBD2. Germline V gene lookup returns CDR1 MNHEY and CDR2 SVGAGI. This CDR3 is 14 amino acids long. V shed 7 bases and J 6 bases; nucleotides not matched to a gene: 11. CDR3 protein: CASNGGGLRQTQYF. The CDR3 nucleotides are TGTGCCAGCAATGGGGGGGGATTGAGACAGACCCAGTACTTC.

This clone turned up a few times. This rearrangement joins TRBV2 to TRBJ1-6; D is uncertain. This CDR3 is 15 amino acids long. Germline V gives CDR1 SNHLY, CDR2 FYNNEI. Deletions cut 1 base from V and 7 bases from J, with 11 bases between. CDR3 sequence reads: CASSEGPLRNSPLHF. The CDR3, as DNA: TGTGCCAGCAGTGAAGGACCTCTGAGGAATTCACCCCTCCACTTT. The complete variable domain, with remaining parts taken from reference TRBV2 and TRBJ1-6, reads EPEVTQTPSHQVTQMGQEVILRCVPISNHLYFYWYRQILGQKVEFLVSFYNNEISEKSEIFDDQFSVERPDGSNFTLKIRSTKLEDSAMYFCASSEGPLRNSPLHFGNGTRLTVT.

For the CDR3, the DNA is TGTGCCAGCAGCAAACGACAGGGATGGACCGGGGAGCTGTTTTTT. Translated, it gives CASSKRQGWTGELFF. The chain links TRBV7-2 to TRBJ2-2, with TRBD1 matching over 7 bases. The trim removed 5 bases at V and 5 bases at J, leaving 8 bases unmatched. Germline V gene lookup returns CDR1 SGHTA and CDR2 FQGNSA. The CDR3 is 15 amino acids.

The chain carries TRBV5-4 and TRBJ1-2; 7 bases map to TRBD1. The V gene's germline CDR1 is SGHNT and CDR2 YYREEE (reference sequence). CDR3 length: 14 amino acids. V trimming: 6 bases; J trimming: 1 base; junction bases outside the gene matches: 6. The CDR3 bases are TGTGCCAGCACCACAGGGGAGCTTAACTATGGCTACACCTTC. Translation gives CASTTGELNYGYTF.

The chain recombines TRBV29-1 with TRBJ2-2, with 7 bases that match TRBD1. The CDR3 spans 14 residues. The germline CDR1 and CDR2 sequences are SQVTM and ANQGSEA. Trimming took 6 bases from V and 2 from J; bases not matched to a gene: 6. As DNA, the CDR3 is TGCAGCGTCTCTTACAGGGGAAACACCGGGGAGCTGTTTTTT. Encoded protein: CSVSYRGNTGELFF.

The chain uses TRBV7-9 and TRBJ2-2; a weak D match, TRBD2 (7 bases). Germline lookup yields CDR1 SEHNR and CDR2 FQNEAQ (reference sequence). This CDR3 has 13 residues. With 8 bases removed from V and 4 bases from J, the gap between germline ends came to 11 bases. In DNA form, the CDR3 reads TGTGCCAGCCAAAGGGGGGGCACCGGGGAGCTGTTTTTT. As protein: CASQRGGTGELFF.

The rearrangement links TRBV18 to TRBJ2-5; possible D gene TRBD1, 7 bases. V was shortened by 5 bases and J by 5 bases, with 21 bases between the two germline ends. Germline V gene sequence: CDR1 KGHSH, CDR2 LQKENI. The CDR3 contains 16 residues. The CDR3 region has the DNA TGTGCCAGCTCAACGGACTTCGGAGGGGGCGGCGAGACCCAGTACTTC. Translated: CASSTDFGGGGETQYF.

The J gene is TRBJ2-5, the V gene TRBV5-1; 7 bases line up with TRBD2. The CDR3 runs 16 residues. The junction had 10 bases not matched to a gene; V was cut back by 3 bases and J by 2 bases. CDR1 SGHRS and CDR2 YFSETQ come from the germline V gene. CDR3 residues: CASSSSGVSLQETQYF. CDR3 coding DNA: TGCGCCAGCAGCTCTAGCGGAGTCTCGTTGCAAGAGACCCAGTACTTC.

This rearrangement joins TRBV7-9 to TRBJ1-2; D gene uncertain. Germline V gene lookup returns CDR1 SEHNR and CDR2 FQNEAQ (reference sequence). Trimming cost V 5 bases and J 4 bases, with 11 bases left between them. This CDR3 region has 13 residues. The CDR3 DNA reads TGTGCCAGCAGCCCCGGCCAGGTCTATGGCTACACCTTC. Translated, it gives CASSPGQVYGYTF.

The DNA for the CDR3 is TGTGCCAGTAGTTTTCGGACAGGGAGAAACGAAAAACTGTTTTTT. It encodes CASSFRTGRNEKLFF. This chain links TRBV19 with TRBJ1-4; 8 nucleotides agree with TRBD1. Trimming removed 5 bases from V and 8 bases from J; junction bases left unmatched: 10. The CDR3 length is 15 residues. The germline V gene has CDR1 LNHDA and CDR2 SQIVND (reference sequence). The complete variable domain, with remaining parts taken from reference TRBV19 and TRBJ1-4, reads DGGITQSPKYLFRKEGQNVTLSCEQNLNHDAMYWYRQDPGQGLRLIYYSQIVNDFQKGDIAEGYSVSREKKESFPLTVTSAQKNPTAFYLCASSFRTGRNEKLFFGSGTQLSVL.

The chain joins TRBV5-4 to TRBJ1-1; perhaps TRBD1 as D (6 bases). The CDR3 consists of 14 residues. The germline V gene encodes CDR1 SGHNT and CDR2 YYREEE (reference sequence). V lost 4 bases, J lost 5 bases, and 15 bases lay in between. The CDR3 nucleotides read TGTGCCAGCAGCAGGAACAGGGAAGGTACTGAAGCTTTCTTT. It specifies CASSRNREGTEAFF.

This clone was recorded a few times. The rearrangement uses TRBV9 and TRBJ1-4; TRBD1 aligns across 9 bases. Germline V gene sequence: CDR1 SGDLS, CDR2 YYNGEE. The CDR3 is 15 amino acids. V trimming: 3 bases; J trimming: 8 bases; junction bases outside the gene matches: 8. The CDR3 spells CASSGRTGGGEKLFF. The DNA of the CDR3 is TGTGCCAGCAGCGGACGTACAGGGGGCGGAGAAAAACTGTTTTTT. The entire variable domain, with the rest obtained from reference TRBV9 and TRBJ1-4, is as follows: DSGVTQTPKHLITATGQRVTLRCSPRSGDLSVYWYQQSLDQGLQFLIQYYNGEERAKGNILERFSAQQFPDLHSELNLSSLELGDSALYFCASSGRTGGGEKLFFGSGTQLSVL.

This chain uses TRBV10-1 with TRBJ2-5, with 7 nucleotides matching TRBD1. The germline gives CDR1 WNHNN, CDR2 SYGVQD (reference sequence). The CDR3 has 15 amino acids. V shed 0 bases, J shed 4 bases, and the junction held 5 bases outside the gene matches. In DNA, the CDR3 is TGCGCCAGCAGTGAGTCGGCAGGGGGTTCAGAGACCCAGTACTTC. Amino acids: CASSESAGGSETQYF.

The gene calls are TRBV7-9 and TRBJ1-4; 7 nucleotides agree with TRBD1. Germline V lookup: CDR1 SEHNR, CDR2 FQNEAQ (reference sequence). The length of the CDR3 is 14 residues. V dropped 5 bases and J dropped 5; count of bases not matched to a gene: 5. The chain's CDR3 is CASSRPGGNEKLFF. The CDR3 DNA reads as TGTGCCAGCAGCCGGCCAGGGGGAAATGAAAAACTGTTTTTT.

The gene calls are TRBV27 and TRBJ2-3, with D hard to call. Between the trimmed V and J ends, which lost 0 bases and 6 bases, there was a span of 7 bases. This CDR3 spans 13 amino acids. Germline-derived CDR1 and CDR2 are MNHEY and SMNVEV (reference sequence). The CDR3 coding sequence is TGTGCCAGCAGTTTATCGGTCGCGGATACGCAGTATTTT. Translated, it gives CASSLSVADTQYF.

The chain carries TRBV11-2 and TRBJ2-5, with 12 bases matching TRBD1. This CDR3 has 18 amino acids. V shed 1 base, J shed 1 base, and the junction held 7 bases outside the gene matches. CDR1 SGHAT and CDR2 FQNNGV come from the germline V gene. CDR3 DNA sequence: TGTGCCAGCAGCTTAGGTTTTGGGACAGGGGGCCGCCAAGAGACCCAGTACTTC. Its translation is CASSLGFGTGGRQETQYF. Based on the CDR3 plus reference TRBV11-2 and TRBJ2-5, the full variable domain is EAGVAQSPRYKIIEKRQSVAFWCNPISGHATLYWYQQILGQGPKLLIQFQNNGVVDDSQLPKDRFSAERLKGVDSTLKIQPAKLEDSAVYLCASSLGFGTGGRQETQYFGPGTRLLVL.

This clone has just a few counts. J is TRBJ1-2 and V is TRBV7-3, with D perhaps matching TRBD1 (6 bases). The CDR3 runs to 13 residues. Trimming shortened V by 3 bases and J by 6 bases, and 11 bases separated the two germline ends. The germline CDR1 and CDR2 sequences are SGHTA and FQGTGA. CDR3 sequence: CASSFQGRDGYTF. The CDR3, as DNA: TGTGCCAGCAGCTTCCAGGGGCGGGATGGCTACACCTTC. The variable domain in full, completed from reference TRBV7-3 and TRBJ1-2, reads GAGVSQTPSNKVTEKGKYVELRCDPISGHTALYWYRQSLGQGPEFLIYFQGTGAADDSGLPNDRFFAVRPEGSVSTLKIQRTERGDSAVYLCASSFQGRDGYTFGSGTRLTVV.

This chain connects TRBV10-1 to TRBJ1-4; tentatively, D is TRBD1 (6 bases). Trimming pared 8 bases from V and 3 bases from J, leaving 13 bases between. Germline V gene lookup returns CDR1 WNHNN and CDR2 SYGVQD (reference sequence). The CDR3 length is 14 residues. CDR3 loop: CASSGTSPNEKLFF. The CDR3 nucleotides are TGCGCCAGCTCAGGGACAAGTCCTAATGAAAAACTGTTTTTT.

The rearrangement links TRBV9 to TRBJ2-3; TRBD2 agrees at 11 bases. CDR3 length: 15 residues. Germline V gives CDR1 SGDLS, CDR2 YYNGEE. With V trimmed by 3 bases and J by 4 bases, 4 bases remained unmatched. The CDR3 loop is CASSAQLAGADTQYF. The CDR3 DNA reads TGTGCCAGCAGCGCCCAACTAGCGGGGGCAGATACGCAGTATTTT.

The V gene is TRBV6-4, the J gene TRBJ1-1; a weak D match, TRBD1 (6 bases). This CDR3 spans 13 amino acids. CDR1 is MRHNA and CDR2 is SNTAGT in the germline V gene. V was trimmed by 5 bases and J by 1 base, leaving 8 bases between them. Here the CDR3 DNA reads TGTGCCAGCAGTCAGACAGGGAACACTGAAGCTTTCTTT. Protein product: CASSQTGNTEAFF.

The CDR3 region is CASSAVYGYTF. DNA of the CDR3: TGTGCCAGCAGCGCTGTCTATGGCTACACCTTC. The genes are TRBV9 and TRBJ1-2; no reliable D call. V was trimmed by 3 bases and J by 4 bases, leaving 4 bases between them. The germline gives CDR1 SGDLS, CDR2 YYNGEE. The length of the CDR3 is 11 residues.

The J gene is TRBJ1-6, the V gene TRBV19, with D tentatively TRBD1 (5 bases). In germline, CDR1 is LNHDA, CDR2 SQIVND (reference sequence). The V end lost 5 bases, the J end lost 11 bases, and 10 bases lay between the germline ends. The CDR3 length is 12 residues. The CDR3 spells CASSHQGAPLHF. CDR3 sequence (DNA): TGTGCCAGTAGTCATCAGGGTGCACCCCTCCACTTT.

This sequence joins TRBV7-9 and TRBJ2-1, with 7 bases matching TRBD1. The CDR3 consists of 16 residues. From germline, CDR1 is SEHNR and CDR2 FQNEAQ (reference sequence). V gave up 5 bases and J gave up 0 bases; unmatched junction bases: 7. Here the CDR3 reads CASSPLNRGSYNEQFF. The CDR3 DNA sequence: TGTGCCAGCAGCCCACTTAACAGGGGCTCCTACAATGAGCAGTTCTTC.

This clone was recorded only once. V usage is TRBV6-6 and J usage is TRBJ2-5, with D possibly TRBD2 on 7 matching bases. The DNA end is more similar to TRBJ2-7, so the J call may be wrong. CDR1 is MNHNY, CDR2 SVGAGI, per germline (reference sequence). This CDR3 comprises 16 residues. The CDR3 is CASSWGEGGRGYEQYF. DNA for the CDR3: TGTGCCAGCAGCTGGGGGGAGGGGGGGCGGGGCTACGAGCAGTACTTC.

The chain has TRBV18 and TRBJ2-1; D perhaps matches TRBD1 (5 bases). The CDR3 length is 16 residues. Trimming left V 2 bases short and J 0 bases short, with 11 bases between. The germline V gene encodes CDR1 KGHSH and CDR2 LQKENI. CDR3 protein: CASSPDRLSSYNEQFF. DNA of the CDR3: TGTGCCAGCTCACCAGACAGATTGAGCTCCTACAATGAGCAGTTCTTC.

The rearrangement joins TRBV27 to TRBJ2-1, with D possibly being TRBD2 (7 bases). Germline V lookup: CDR1 MNHEY, CDR2 SMNVEV (reference sequence). This CDR3 spans 15 amino acids. V lost 4 bases to trimming and J lost 7 bases, with 17 bases between them. The CDR3 here is CASSWGGRGLNEQFF. The CDR3 bases are TGTGCCAGCAGTTGGGGGGGGCGGGGCCTTAATGAGCAGTTCTTC.

This chain links TRBV4-1 with TRBJ1-4; 8 bases are shared with TRBD1. The ends lost 6 bases at V and 8 bases at J; junction bases unmatched: 11. The length of the CDR3 is 15 residues. CDR1 is MGHRA, CDR2 YSYEKL, per germline. In DNA, the CDR3 is TGCGCCAGCAGTATCCGGACAGGGTCGGGAGAAAAACTGTTTTTT. Its protein product is CASSIRTGSGEKLFF.

The rearrangement uses TRBV9 and TRBJ2-1, with a tentative D call TRBD2 (6 bases). Germline V gene sequence: CDR1 SGDLS, CDR2 YYNGEE. V was shortened by 0 bases and J by 0 bases, with 13 bases between the two germline ends. This CDR3 spans 17 amino acids. CDR3 nucleotide sequence: TGTGCCAGCAGCGTAGAGGAGGGCTCTAGCTCCTACAATGAGCAGTTCTTC. Translating it yields CASSVEEGSSSYNEQFF.

This chain links TRBV6-4 with TRBJ1-5; tentative D call: TRBD1 (6 bases). Trimming took off 4 bases at V and 7 bases at J, with 17 bases between the two ends. This CDR3 has 15 amino acids. CDR1 is MRHNA and CDR2 is SNTAGT in the germline V gene. This CDR3 is CASSVSGHPDQPQHF. CDR3 sequence (DNA): TGTGCCAGCAGTGTCTCGGGACACCCGGACCAGCCCCAGCATTTT.

This clone has a handful of counts. The chain recombines TRBV30 with TRBJ2-2; 8 nucleotides line up with TRBD2. The CDR3 has 14 amino acids. The germline CDR1 and CDR2 sequences are GTSNPN and SVGIG (reference sequence). J gave up 10 bases and V 3 bases, and 10 bases lay outside the gene matches. CDR3 amino acids: CAWSDQRGGLELFF. CDR3 sequence (DNA): TGTGCCTGGAGCGATCAACGGGGGGGCCTGGAGCTGTTTTTT.

The chain is built from TRBV9 and TRBJ1-5; TRBD1 matches 7 bases. The CDR3 has 16 amino acids. Germline trimming cut 2 bases from V and 4 bases from J; bases unmatched to any gene: 9. Germline CDR1 reads SGDLS; CDR2 reads YYNGEE. The CDR3 coding sequence is TGTGCCAGCAGCGTGGGACCCGACAGGGATAATCAGCCCCAGCATTTT. It translates to CASSVGPDRDNQPQHF.